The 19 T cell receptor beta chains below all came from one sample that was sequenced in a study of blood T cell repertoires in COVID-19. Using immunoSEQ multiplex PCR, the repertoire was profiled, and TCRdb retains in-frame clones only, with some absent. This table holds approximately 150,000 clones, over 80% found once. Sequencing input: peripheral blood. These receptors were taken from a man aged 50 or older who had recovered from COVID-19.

The CDR3 protein is CASSLGLAGFQETQYF. The DNA for the CDR3 is TGCGCCAGCAGCCTTGGACTAGCGGGGTTCCAAGAGACCCAGTACTTC. This chain joins TRBV5-1 and TRBJ2-5; 12 bases fit TRBD2. CDR1 is SGHRS and CDR2 is YFSETQ in the germline V gene. CDR3 length equals 16 residues. J lost 1 base, V lost 4 bases, and 5 bases had no gene match.

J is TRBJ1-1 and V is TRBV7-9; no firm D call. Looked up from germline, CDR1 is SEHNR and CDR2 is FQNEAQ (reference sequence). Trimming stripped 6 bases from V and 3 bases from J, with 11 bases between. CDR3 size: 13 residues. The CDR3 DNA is TGTGCCAGCAGATCCGACGGGGACACTGAAGCTTTCTTT. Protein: CASRSDGDTEAFF.

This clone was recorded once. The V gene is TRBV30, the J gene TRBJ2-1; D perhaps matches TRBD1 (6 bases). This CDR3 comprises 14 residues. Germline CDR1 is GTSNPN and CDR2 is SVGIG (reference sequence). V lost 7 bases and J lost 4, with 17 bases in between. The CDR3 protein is CASAVGAEYNEQFF. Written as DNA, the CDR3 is TGTGCCTCGGCCGTGGGGGCGGAGTACAATGAGCAGTTCTTC.

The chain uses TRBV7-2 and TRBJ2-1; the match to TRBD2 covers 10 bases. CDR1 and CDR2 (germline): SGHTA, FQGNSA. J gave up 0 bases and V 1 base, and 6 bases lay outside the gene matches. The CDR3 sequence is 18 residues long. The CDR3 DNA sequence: TGTGCCAGCAGCTTAGGGCTAGCGGGGGCCTCCTCCTACAATGAGCAGTTCTTC. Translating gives CASSLGLAGASSYNEQFF.

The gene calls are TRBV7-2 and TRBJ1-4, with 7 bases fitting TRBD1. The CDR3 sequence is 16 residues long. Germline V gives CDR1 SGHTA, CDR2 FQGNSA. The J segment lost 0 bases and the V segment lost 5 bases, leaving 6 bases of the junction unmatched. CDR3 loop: CASSTHRGSTNEKLFF. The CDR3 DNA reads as TGTGCCAGCAGCACACACAGGGGTTCAACTAATGAAAAACTGTTTTTT.

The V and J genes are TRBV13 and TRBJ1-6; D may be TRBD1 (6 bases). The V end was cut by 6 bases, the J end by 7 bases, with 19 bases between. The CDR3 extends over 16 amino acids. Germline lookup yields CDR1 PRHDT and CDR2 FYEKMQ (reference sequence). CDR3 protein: CASSLGAGSLNSPLHF. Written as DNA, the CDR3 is TGTGCCAGCAGTTTGGGGGCGGGCTCCCTAAATTCACCCCTCCACTTT.

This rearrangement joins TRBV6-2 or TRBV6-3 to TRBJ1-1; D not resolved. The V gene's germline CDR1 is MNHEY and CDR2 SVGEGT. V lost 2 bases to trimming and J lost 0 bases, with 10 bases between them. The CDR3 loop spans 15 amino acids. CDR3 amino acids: CASSYPTGLNTEAFF. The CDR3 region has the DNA TGTGCCAGCAGTTACCCCACGGGATTGAACACTGAAGCTTTCTTT.

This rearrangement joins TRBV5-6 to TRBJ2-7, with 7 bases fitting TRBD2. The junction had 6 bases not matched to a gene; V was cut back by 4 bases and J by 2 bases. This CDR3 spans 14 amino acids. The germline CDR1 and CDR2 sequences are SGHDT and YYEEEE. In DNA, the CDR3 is TGTGCCAGCAGCCTTAGACTAGCAACCTACGAGCAGTACTTC. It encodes CASSLRLATYEQYF.

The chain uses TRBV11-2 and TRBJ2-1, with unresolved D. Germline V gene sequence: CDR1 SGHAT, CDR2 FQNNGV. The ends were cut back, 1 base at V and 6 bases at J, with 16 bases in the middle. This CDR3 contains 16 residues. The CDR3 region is CASSLGFAGISNEQFF. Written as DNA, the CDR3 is TGTGCCAGCAGCTTAGGGTTCGCCGGTATTTCCAATGAGCAGTTCTTC.

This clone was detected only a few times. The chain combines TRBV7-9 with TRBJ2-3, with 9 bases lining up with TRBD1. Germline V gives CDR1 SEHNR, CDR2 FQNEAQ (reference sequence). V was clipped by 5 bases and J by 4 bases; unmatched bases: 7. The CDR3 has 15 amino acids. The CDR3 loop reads CASSHRTGVADTQYF. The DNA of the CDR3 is TGTGCCAGCAGCCACCGGACAGGGGTGGCAGATACGCAGTATTTT.

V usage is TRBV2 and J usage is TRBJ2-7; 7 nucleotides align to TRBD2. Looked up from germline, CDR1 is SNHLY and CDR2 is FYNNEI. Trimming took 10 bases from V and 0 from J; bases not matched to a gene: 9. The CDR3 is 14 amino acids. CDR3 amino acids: CATGGSLSSYEQYF. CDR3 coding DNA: TGTGCCACCGGGGGGTCCCTGAGCTCCTACGAGCAGTACTTC. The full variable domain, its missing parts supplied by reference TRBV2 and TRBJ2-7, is EPEVTQTPSHQVTQMGQEVILRCVPISNHLYFYWYRQILGQKVEFLVSFYNNEISEKSEIFDDQFSVERPDGSNFTLKIRSTKLEDSAMYFCATGGSLSSYEQYFGPGTRLTVT.

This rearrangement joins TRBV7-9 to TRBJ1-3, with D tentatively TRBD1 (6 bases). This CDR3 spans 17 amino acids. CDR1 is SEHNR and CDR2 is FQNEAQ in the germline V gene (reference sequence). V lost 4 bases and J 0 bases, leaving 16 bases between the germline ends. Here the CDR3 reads CASSSDRDTASGNTIYF. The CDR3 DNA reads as TGTGCCAGCAGCTCAGACCGGGACACCGCCTCTGGAAACACCATATATTTT.

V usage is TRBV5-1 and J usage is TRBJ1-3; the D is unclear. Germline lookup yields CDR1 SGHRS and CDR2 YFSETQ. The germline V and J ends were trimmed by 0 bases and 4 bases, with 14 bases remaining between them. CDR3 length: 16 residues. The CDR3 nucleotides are TGCGCCAGCAGCTTGGCCCGTCGGGAGTTGGGAAACACCATATATTTT. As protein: CASSLARRELGNTIYF.

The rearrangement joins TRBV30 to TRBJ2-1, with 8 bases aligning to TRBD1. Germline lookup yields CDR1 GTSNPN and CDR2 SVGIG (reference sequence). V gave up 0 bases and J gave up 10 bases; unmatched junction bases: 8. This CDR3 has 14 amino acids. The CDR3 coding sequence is TGTGCCTGGAGTGTGAGCCAGGGGGACAGGGAGCAGTTCTTC. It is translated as CAWSVSQGDREQFF.

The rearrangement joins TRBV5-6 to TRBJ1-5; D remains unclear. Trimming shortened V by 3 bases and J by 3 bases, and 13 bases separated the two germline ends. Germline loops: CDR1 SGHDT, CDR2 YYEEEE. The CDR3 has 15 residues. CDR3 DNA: TGTGCCAGCAGCTCGAGGCTTCCCGCCAATCAGCCCCAGCATTTT. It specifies CASSSRLPANQPQHF.

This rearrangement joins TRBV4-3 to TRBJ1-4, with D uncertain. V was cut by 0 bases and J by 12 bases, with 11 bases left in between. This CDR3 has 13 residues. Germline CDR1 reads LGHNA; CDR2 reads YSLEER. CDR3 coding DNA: TGCGCCAGCAGCCAAGATCTCCGGGAAGAACTGTTTTTT. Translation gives CASSQDLREELFF.

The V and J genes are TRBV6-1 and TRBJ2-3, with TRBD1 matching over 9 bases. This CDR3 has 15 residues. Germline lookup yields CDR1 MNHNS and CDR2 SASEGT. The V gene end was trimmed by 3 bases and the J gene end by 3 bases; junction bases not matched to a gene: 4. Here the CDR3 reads CASSDGQGMTDTQYF. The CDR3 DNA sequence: TGTGCCAGCAGTGATGGACAGGGGATGACAGATACGCAGTATTTT.

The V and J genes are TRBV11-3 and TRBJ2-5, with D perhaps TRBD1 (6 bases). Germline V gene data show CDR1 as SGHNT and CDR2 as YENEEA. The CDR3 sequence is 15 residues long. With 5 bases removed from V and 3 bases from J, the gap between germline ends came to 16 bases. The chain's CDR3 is CASSPYVEGEETQYF. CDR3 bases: TGTGCCAGCAGCCCCTACGTCGAGGGGGAAGAGACCCAGTACTTC. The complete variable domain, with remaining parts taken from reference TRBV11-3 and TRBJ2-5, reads EAGVVQSPRYKIIEKKQPVAFWCNPISGHNTLYWYLQNLGQGPELLIRYENEEAVDDSQLPKDRFSAERLKGVDSTLKIQPAELGDSAVYLCASSPYVEGEETQYFGPGTRLLVL.

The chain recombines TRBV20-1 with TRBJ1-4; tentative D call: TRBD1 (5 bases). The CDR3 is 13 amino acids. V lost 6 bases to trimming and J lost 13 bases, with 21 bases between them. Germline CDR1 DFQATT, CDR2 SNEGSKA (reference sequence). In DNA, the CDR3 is TGCAGTGCCAGTTGGGCCACCGGACAAGCACTGTTTTTT. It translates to CSASWATGQALFF.